The sequence of this T cell receptor (beta chain) was determined in a study of T cells expressing NK-cell markers. Study background: The TCR beta repertoires originated in sorted CD3+CD56+NKG2C+, CD3+CD56+NKG2C- and CD3+CD56-NKG2C+ T cells. One of eight sequenced donors was HCMV-seronegative; the other seven were seropositive. The study, taken as a whole, reports: Several donors likewise had their CD3+CD56-NKG2C+ fraction led by these clonotypes.

As regards this clonotype: What it binds is unknown.

For each CDR3 protein, TCRdb gives one entry from its re-call of the 5' RACE reads, without DNA. The sample yields around 550,000 distinct CDR3 sequences, of which the top ten take up approximately 4%. Germline V CDR1 and CDR2: SGHVS, FNYEAQ. The CDR3 length is 14 residues. This clonotype originated in a man aged 18 to 29 in good health. What was sequenced was blood T cells: a sorted CD56 or NKG2C T cell subset, CD4+ or CD8+ T cells, or bulk PBMC T cells (not recorded which). The chain links TRBV7-6 to TRBJ2-5; without DNA, the TCRdb call of TRBD1 cannot be checked. CDR3 sequence: CASSLGPDRETQYF.